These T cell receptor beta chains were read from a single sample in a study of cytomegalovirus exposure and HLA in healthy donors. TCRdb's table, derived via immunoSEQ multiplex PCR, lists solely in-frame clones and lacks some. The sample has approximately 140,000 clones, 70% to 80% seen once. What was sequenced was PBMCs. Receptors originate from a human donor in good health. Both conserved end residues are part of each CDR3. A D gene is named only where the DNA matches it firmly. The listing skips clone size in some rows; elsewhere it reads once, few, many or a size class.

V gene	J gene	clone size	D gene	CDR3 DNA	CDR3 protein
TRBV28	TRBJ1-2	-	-	TGTGCCAGCCACAGAAACTATGGCTACACCTTC	CASHRNYGYTF
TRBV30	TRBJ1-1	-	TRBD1	TGTGCCTGGAGTGTAGGGACAGGGGCCACTGAAGCTTTCTTT	CAWSVGTGATEAFF
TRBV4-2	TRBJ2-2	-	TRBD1	TGTGCCAGCAGCTACCGAAGGGGGCGCGGCACCGGGGAGCTGTTTTTT	CASSYRRGRGTGELFF
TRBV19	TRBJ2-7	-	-	TGTGCCAGTAGTGCTACTTCGACACAGTCCTACGAGCAGTACTTC	CASSATSTQSYEQYF
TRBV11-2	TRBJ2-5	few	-	TGTGCCAGCACCTCGCGTCCGGAGTCTCTAGAGACCCAGTACTTC	CASTSRPESLETQYF
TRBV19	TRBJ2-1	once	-	TGTGCCAGTAGTACCGGGACTCGCGGTTTTAATGAGCAGTTCTTC	CASSTGTRGFNEQFF
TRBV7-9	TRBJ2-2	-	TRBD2	TGTTCCAGCAGCTTCCTGCCGGGAGGGCAGCTCAGGACCGGGGAGCTGTTTTTT	CSSSFLPGGQLRTGELFF
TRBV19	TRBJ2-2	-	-	TGTGCCAGTAGTCCCTCTGGGAGTCCCTCCCTCGCGAACACCGGGGAGCTGTTTTTT	CASSPSGSPSLANTGELFF
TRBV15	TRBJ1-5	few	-	TGTGCCACCAGCAGAGTGGGACATTCGGGTCAGCCCCAGCATTTT	CATSRVGHSGQPQHF
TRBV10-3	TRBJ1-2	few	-	TGTGCCATCAGTGAGTCTCAGGGTACTTATGGCTACACCTTC	CAISESQGTYGYTF